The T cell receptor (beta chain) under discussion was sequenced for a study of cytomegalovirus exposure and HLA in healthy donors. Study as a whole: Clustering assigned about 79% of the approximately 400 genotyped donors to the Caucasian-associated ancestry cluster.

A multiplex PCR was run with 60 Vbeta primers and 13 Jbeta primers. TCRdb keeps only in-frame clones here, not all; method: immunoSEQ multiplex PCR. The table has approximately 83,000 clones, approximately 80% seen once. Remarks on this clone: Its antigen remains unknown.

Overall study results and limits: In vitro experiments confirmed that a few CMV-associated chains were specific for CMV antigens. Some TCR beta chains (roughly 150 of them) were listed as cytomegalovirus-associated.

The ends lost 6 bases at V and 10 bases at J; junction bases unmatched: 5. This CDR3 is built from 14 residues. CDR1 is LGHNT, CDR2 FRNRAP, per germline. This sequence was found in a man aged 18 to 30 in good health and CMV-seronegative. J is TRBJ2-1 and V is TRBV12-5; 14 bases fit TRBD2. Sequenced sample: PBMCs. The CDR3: CASGLRLAGGEQFF. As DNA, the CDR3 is TGTGCTAGTGGACTACGACTAGCGGGGGGGGAGCAGTTCTTC.